What follows is one T cell receptor beta chain and its context. The sample originates from a study of cytomegalovirus exposure and HLA in healthy donors. Primers for the PCR totalled 60 Vbeta and 13 Jbeta. The assay was immunoSEQ multiplex PCR, and TCRdb's table has in-frame clones only and misses some. The top ten hold over 2% of the sample, which has some 180,000 clones, around 85% seen once. Source material: PBMCs. This TCR came from a male donor in good health and CMV-seronegative.

CDR3 coding DNA: TGTGCCAGCAGTTTTATGAGGGATGTGTACGAGCAGTACTTC. It encodes CASSFMRDVYEQYF. The V call is TRBV11-2, the J call TRBJ2-7; D is perhaps TRBD2 (5 bases). V gave up 6 bases and J gave up 4 bases, with 16 bases separating them. The CDR3 is 14 residues long. Germline V gene lookup returns CDR1 SGHAT and CDR2 FQNNGV.